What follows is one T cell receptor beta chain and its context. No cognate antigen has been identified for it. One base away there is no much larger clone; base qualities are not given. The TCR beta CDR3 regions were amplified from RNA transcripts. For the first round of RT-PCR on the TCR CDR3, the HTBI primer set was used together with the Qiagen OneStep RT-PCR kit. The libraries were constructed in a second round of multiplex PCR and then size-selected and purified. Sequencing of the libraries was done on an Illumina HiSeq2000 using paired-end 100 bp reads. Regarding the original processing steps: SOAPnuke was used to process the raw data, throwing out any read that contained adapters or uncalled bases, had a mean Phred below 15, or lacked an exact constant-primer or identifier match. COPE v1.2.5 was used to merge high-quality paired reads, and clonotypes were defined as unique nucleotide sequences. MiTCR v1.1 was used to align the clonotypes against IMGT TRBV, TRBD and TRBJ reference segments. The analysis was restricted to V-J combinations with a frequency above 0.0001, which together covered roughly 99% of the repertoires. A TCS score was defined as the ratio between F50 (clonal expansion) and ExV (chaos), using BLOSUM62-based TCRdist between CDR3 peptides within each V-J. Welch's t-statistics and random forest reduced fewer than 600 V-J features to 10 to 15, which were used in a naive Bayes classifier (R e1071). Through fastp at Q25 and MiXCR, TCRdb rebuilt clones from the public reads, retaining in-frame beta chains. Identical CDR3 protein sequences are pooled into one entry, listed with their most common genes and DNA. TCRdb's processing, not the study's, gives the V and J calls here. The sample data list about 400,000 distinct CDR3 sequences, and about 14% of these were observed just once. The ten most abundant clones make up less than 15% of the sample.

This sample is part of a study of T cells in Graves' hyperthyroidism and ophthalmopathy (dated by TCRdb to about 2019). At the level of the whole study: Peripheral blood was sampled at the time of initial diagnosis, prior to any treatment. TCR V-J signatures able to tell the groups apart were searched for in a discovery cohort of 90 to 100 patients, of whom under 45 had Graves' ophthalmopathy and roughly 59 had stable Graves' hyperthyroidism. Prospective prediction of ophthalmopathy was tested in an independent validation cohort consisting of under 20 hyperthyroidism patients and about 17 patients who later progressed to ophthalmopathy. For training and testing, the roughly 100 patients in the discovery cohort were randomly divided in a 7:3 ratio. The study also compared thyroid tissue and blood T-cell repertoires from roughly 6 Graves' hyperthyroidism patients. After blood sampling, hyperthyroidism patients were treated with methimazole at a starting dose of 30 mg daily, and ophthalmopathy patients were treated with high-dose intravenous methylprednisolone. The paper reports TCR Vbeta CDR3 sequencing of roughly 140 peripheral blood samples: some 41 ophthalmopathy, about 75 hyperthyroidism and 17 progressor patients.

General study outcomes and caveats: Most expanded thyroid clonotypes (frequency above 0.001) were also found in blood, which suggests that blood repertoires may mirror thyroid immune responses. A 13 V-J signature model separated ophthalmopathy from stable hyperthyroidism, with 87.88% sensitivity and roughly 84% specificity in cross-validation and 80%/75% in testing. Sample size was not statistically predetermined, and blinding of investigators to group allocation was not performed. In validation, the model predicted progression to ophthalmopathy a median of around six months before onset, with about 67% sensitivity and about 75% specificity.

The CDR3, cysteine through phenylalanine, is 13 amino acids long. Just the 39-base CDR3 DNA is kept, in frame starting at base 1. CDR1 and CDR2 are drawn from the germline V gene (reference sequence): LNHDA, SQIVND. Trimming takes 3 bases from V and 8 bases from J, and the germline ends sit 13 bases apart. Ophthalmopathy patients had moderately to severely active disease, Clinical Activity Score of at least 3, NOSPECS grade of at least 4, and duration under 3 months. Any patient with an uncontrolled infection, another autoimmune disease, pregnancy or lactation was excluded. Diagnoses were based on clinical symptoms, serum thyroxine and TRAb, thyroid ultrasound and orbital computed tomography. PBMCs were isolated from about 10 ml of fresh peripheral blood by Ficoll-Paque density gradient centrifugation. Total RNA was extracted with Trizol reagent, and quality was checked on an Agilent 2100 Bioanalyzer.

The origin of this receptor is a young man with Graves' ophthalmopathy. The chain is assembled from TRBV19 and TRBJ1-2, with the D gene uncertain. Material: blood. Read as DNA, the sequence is TGTGCCAGTAGTATGGGAGGGCCGGGAGGCTACACCTTC. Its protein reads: CASSMGGPGGYTF.